The 31 T cell receptor beta chains below come from one sample, sequenced in a study of vaccination and CD4 T cells after COVID-19. Sequencing of cultured CD4+ T cell DNA used the Oncomine TCR Beta short-read assay. TCRdb reanalysed the PCR reads using MiXCR and keeps one entry per CDR3 protein. The sample carries around 27,000 distinct CDR3 sequences, over 25% recorded once. The antigens of these receptors remain unknown. As to time point: late sampling 161 to 241 days after vaccination in a few convalescent patients. Stated treatment: roughly ten-day PBMC culture with coronavirus spike peptide pools or control peptides (ViraFEST assay). The sample here was CD4+ T cells from blood, cultured in vitro, taken about 7 months after SARS-CoV-2 vaccination. The receptors here all came from a human donor who had recovered from COVID-19.

This rearrangement joins TRBV2 to TRBJ2-5; D might be TRBD1 (6 bases). The CDR3 length is 13 residues. Germline V gene data show CDR1 as SNHLY and CDR2 as FYNNEI. Trimming stripped 7 bases from V and 1 base from J, with 10 bases between. The CDR3 region has the DNA TGTGCCAGCAAGGGGGATATCCAAGAGACCCAGTACTTC. Residues: CASKGDIQETQYF.

The gene calls are TRBV6-1 and TRBJ2-4; D uncertain. V was shortened by 4 bases and J by 4 bases, with 14 bases between the two germline ends. Germline CDR1 is MNHNS and CDR2 is SASEGT. The length of the CDR3 is 15 residues. The CDR3 region has the DNA TGTGCCAGCAGTGTAATAGATTTGGGGAAAAACATTCAGTACTTC. Amino acids: CASSVIDLGKNIQYF.

Only a few counts were recorded for this clonotype. This chain links TRBV28 with TRBJ2-3; D uncertain. Germline-derived CDR1 and CDR2 are MDHEN and SYDVKM. The CDR3 covers 13 residues. Trimming shortened V by 2 bases and J by 3 bases, and 6 bases separated the two germline ends. The CDR3 is CASSLGRTDTQYF. CDR3 coding DNA: TGTGCCAGCAGTTTAGGGCGGACAGATACGCAGTATTTT.

The chain combines TRBV7-8 with TRBJ2-2, with D perhaps TRBD2 (5 bases). Germline CDR1 reads SGHVS; CDR2 reads FQNEAQ. Trimming took off 1 base at V and 0 bases at J, with 15 bases between the two ends. The CDR3 extends over 18 amino acids. CDR3: CASSLVPRTGTNTGELFF. CDR3 nucleotides: TGTGCCAGCAGCTTAGTCCCCAGGACGGGGACGAACACCGGGGAGCTGTTTTTT.

This clonotype was counted between two and nine times. The chain links TRBV28 to TRBJ2-1; D is unresolved. CDR1 is MDHEN, CDR2 SYDVKM, per germline. The CDR3 extends over 12 amino acids. Trimming removed 5 bases at V and 13 bases at J, with 15 bases between. CDR3 nucleotides: TGTGCCAGCAGTCCTCTCTATCTGAATCAGTTCTTC. Amino acids: CASSPLYLNQFF.

This clonotype is a singleton in its sample. J is TRBJ1-2 and V is TRBV30; unclear D gene. The V end was cut by 3 bases, the J end by 7 bases, with 9 bases between. The CDR3 contains 11 residues. Germline CDR1 GTSNPN, CDR2 SVGIG (reference sequence). CDR3 in amino acids: CAWRRVPGYTF. In DNA, the CDR3 is TGTGCCTGGAGGCGCGTACCTGGCTACACCTTC.

The sample holds a few counts of this clonotype. The chain is built from TRBV27 and TRBJ1-2, with 7 bases lining up with TRBD1. V shed 6 bases and J 6 bases; nucleotides not matched to a gene: 13. There are 15 residues in the CDR3. The V gene's germline CDR1 is MNHEY and CDR2 SMNVEV (reference sequence). DNA for the CDR3: TGTGCCAGCAGCCGCCGAAACAGGGGAGGGGATGGCTACACCTTC. Its translation is CASSRRNRGGDGYTF.

This clonotype was observed a handful of times. The rearrangement uses TRBV6-5 and TRBJ1-6, with TRBD1 as a possible D gene (5 bases). The CDR3 runs 12 residues. Germline V lookup: CDR1 MNHEY, CDR2 SVGAGI. The V and J ends lost 0 bases and 12 bases respectively, with 6 bases between them. The CDR3 sequence: CASSYSGEPLHF. CDR3 DNA sequence: TGTGCCAGCAGTTACTCGGGGGAACCCCTCCACTTT.

The chain combines TRBV6-1 with TRBJ2-1; a weak D match, TRBD2 (6 bases). V was trimmed by 1 base and J by 5 bases, leaving 12 bases between them. The CDR3 consists of 15 residues. Germline CDR1 reads MNHNS; CDR2 reads SASEGT. CDR3 residues: CASSEEGGKNNEQFF. The CDR3 region has the DNA TGTGCCAGCAGTGAAGAGGGCGGGAAAAACAATGAGCAGTTCTTC.

This sequence joins TRBV7-2 and TRBJ1-1, with D unresolved. Germline CDR1 and CDR2: SGHTA and FQGNSA. V dropped 5 bases and J dropped 2 bases, with 12 bases sitting between them. The CDR3 extends over 14 amino acids. The CDR3 loop reads CASSPGSYNTEAFF. CDR3 sequence (DNA): TGTGCCAGCAGCCCCGGGAGCTATAACACTGAAGCTTTCTTT.

A few counts support this clonotype. This chain uses TRBV28 with TRBJ1-2; D might be TRBD1 (6 bases). The CDR3 is 14 residues long. Germline V gives CDR1 MDHEN, CDR2 SYDVKM. Trimming removed 7 bases from V and 6 bases from J, with 18 bases in between. CDR3 sequence: CASTSPRRGHGYTF. In DNA form, the CDR3 reads TGTGCCAGCACCTCCCCCCGCAGGGGACATGGCTACACCTTC.

This clonotype was detected only a few times. This rearrangement joins TRBV6-4 to TRBJ1-1, with D perhaps TRBD1 (6 bases). The CDR3 runs to 15 residues. The V gene's germline CDR1 is MRHNA and CDR2 SNTAGT. Trimming pared 4 bases from V and 0 bases from J, leaving 12 bases between. In DNA, the CDR3 is TGTGCCAGCAGTGCGGGGGGCGGCCTGAACACTGAAGCTTTCTTT. It translates to CASSAGGGLNTEAFF.

The rearrangement joins TRBV7-2 to TRBJ1-5; 7 nucleotides line up with TRBD1. The CDR3 sequence is 15 residues long. V dropped 5 bases and J dropped 3; count of bases not matched to a gene: 7. Germline assignment: CDR1 SGHTA and CDR2 FQGNSA. CDR3 sequence: CASSAGTALNQPQHF. The CDR3 coding sequence is TGTGCCAGCAGCGCCGGGACAGCCCTCAATCAGCCCCAGCATTTT.

The rearrangement joins TRBV30 to TRBJ2-7; no reliable D call. The V gene's germline CDR1 is GTSNPN and CDR2 SVGIG (reference sequence). This CDR3 is built from 12 residues. Between the trimmed V and J ends, which lost 2 bases and 4 bases, there was a span of 9 bases. This CDR3 is CAWSRSVYEQYF. The CDR3 nucleotides read TGTGCCTGGAGTAGGTCAGTTTACGAGCAGTACTTC.

The chain has TRBV24-1 and TRBJ2-1, with D perhaps assigned TRBD1 or TRBD2 (5 bases each). The V gene lost 0 bases and the J gene lost 8 bases, with 16 bases spanning the gap. CDR3 length: 16 residues. CDR1 and CDR2 (germline): KGHDR, SFDVKD. As DNA, the CDR3 is TGTGCCACCAGTGATTTGGGCAGGGTAGGGGACGATGAGCAGTTCTTC. Protein sequence: CATSDLGRVGDDEQFF.

In this sample, this clonotype turned up once. The chain is built from TRBV28 and TRBJ2-3, with TRBD2 matching over 14 bases. Germline values: CDR1 MDHEN, CDR2 SYDVKM. The CDR3 is 19 amino acids. V dropped 5 bases and J dropped 4; count of bases not matched to a gene: 14. DNA of the CDR3: TGTGCCAGCAGTAACTCAGCCGGGACTAGCGGGAGTGGAGCAGATACGCAGTATTTT. The encoded protein is CASSNSAGTSGSGADTQYF.

This sequence joins TRBV20-1 and TRBJ2-7; D is unresolved. CDR3 length equals 12 residues. V was trimmed by 6 bases and J by 1 base, leaving 10 bases between them. Germline values: CDR1 DFQATT, CDR2 SNEGSKA (reference sequence). The CDR3 nucleotides are TGCAGTGCACCCGATCAGTCCTACGAGCAGTACTTC. Encoded protein: CSAPDQSYEQYF.

A few counts support this clonotype. The V gene is TRBV27, the J gene TRBJ2-3; D uncertain. The CDR3 length is 14 residues. The V end lost 7 bases, the J end lost 0 bases, and 11 bases lay between the germline ends. Germline CDR1 reads MNHEY; CDR2 reads SMNVEV (reference sequence). CDR3 in amino acids: CASKRTASTDTQYF. CDR3 sequence (DNA): TGTGCCAGCAAAAGGACCGCTAGCACAGATACGCAGTATTTT.

The rearrangement joins TRBV7-2 to TRBJ2-6; D not resolved. The CDR3 is made up of 17 amino acids. CDR1 is SGHTA, CDR2 FQGNSA, per germline. V was trimmed by 3 bases and J by 2 bases, leaving 14 bases between them. CDR3 in amino acids: CASSLSGLSAGANVLTF. CDR3 DNA: TGTGCCAGCAGCTTGTCCGGCCTAAGTGCTGGGGCCAACGTCCTGACTTTC.

The rearrangement links TRBV4-1 to TRBJ2-3; 9 positions agree with TRBD1. This CDR3 is 15 amino acids long. Germline V CDR1 and CDR2: MGHRA, YSYEKL. The ends lost 4 bases at V and 6 bases at J; junction bases unmatched: 8. For the CDR3, the DNA is TGCGCCAGCAGCCCCCCGGGACAGGGTTTGGATACGCAGTATTTT. Translating it yields CASSPPGQGLDTQYF.

This clonotype was observed a few times. CDR3 nucleotide sequence: TGCAGTGCTAGAGGAGGGGGGCGGGGGACTAGTGAGACCCAGTACTTC. It is translated as CSARGGGRGTSETQYF. The chain is built from TRBV20-1 and TRBJ2-5; 8 bases are shared with TRBD2. The V gene's germline CDR1 is DFQATT and CDR2 SNEGSKA (reference sequence). This CDR3 comprises 16 residues. The junction had 12 bases not matched to a gene; V was cut back by 1 base and J by 5 bases.

The chain joins TRBV5-1 to TRBJ2-5; D is perhaps TRBD1 or TRBD2 (5 bases each). This CDR3 has 15 amino acids. Germline V lookup: CDR1 SGHRS, CDR2 YFSETQ. Trimming took 5 bases from V and 1 from J, leaving 15 bases between them. This chain's CDR3 is CASRDSGRGQETQYF. DNA for the CDR3: TGCGCCAGCAGGGATTCGGGACGGGGCCAAGAGACCCAGTACTTC.

This clonotype was picked up a small number of times. V gene TRBV27 combines with J gene TRBJ1-3; D unclear. The CDR3 loop spans 13 amino acids. V was trimmed by 8 bases and J by 6 bases, leaving 14 bases between them. Per the germline V gene, CDR1 is MNHEY and CDR2 is SMNVEV (reference sequence). The CDR3 region is CASLDRWENTIYF. The CDR3 DNA is TGTGCCAGCCTAGATAGGTGGGAAAACACCATATATTTT.

V and J are TRBV19 and TRBJ1-5; unclear D gene. Germline values: CDR1 LNHDA, CDR2 SQIVND (reference sequence). The CDR3 runs to 15 residues. The V and J ends lost 0 bases and 6 bases respectively, with 12 bases between them. The CDR3 reads CASSIERQAGQPQHF. As DNA, the CDR3 is TGTGCCAGTAGTATAGAAAGGCAGGCAGGTCAGCCCCAGCATTTT.

The chain carries TRBV15 and TRBJ1-1, with a weak D call TRBD1 (5 bases). The germline V gene encodes CDR1 LNHNV and CDR2 YYDKDF (reference sequence). Between the trimmed V and J ends, which lost 0 bases and 6 bases, there was a span of 8 bases. The CDR3 totals 13 residues. CDR3 sequence: CATSRDRGAEAFF. The CDR3 nucleotides read TGTGCCACCAGCAGAGATCGGGGGGCTGAAGCTTTCTTT. The complete variable domain, with remaining parts taken from reference TRBV15 and TRBJ1-1, reads DAMVIQNPRYQVTQFGKPVTLSCSQTLNHNVMYWYQQKSSQAPKLLFHYYDKDFNNEADTPDNFQSRRPNTSFCFLDIRSPGLGDTAMYLCATSRDRGAEAFFGQGTRLTVV.

This clonotype was found many times. The V and J genes are TRBV24-1 and TRBJ2-5; 14 nucleotides agree with TRBD2. J was trimmed by 5 bases and V by 5 bases; bases with no gene match: 6. This CDR3 spans 16 amino acids. Germline V gives CDR1 KGHDR, CDR2 SFDVKD. Written as DNA, the CDR3 is TGTGCCACCAGTGCTCTGGGACTAGCGGGAGATGAGACCCAGTACTTC. Amino acid sequence: CATSALGLAGDETQYF.

This chain uses TRBV6-1 with TRBJ1-5; a possible D gene is TRBD1 (5 bases). There are 14 residues in the CDR3. The germline gives CDR1 MNHNS, CDR2 SASEGT. Trimming left V 7 bases short and J 4 bases short, with 14 bases between. CDR3 in DNA: TGTGCCAGCACCAGGGCAAACCCAAATCAGCCCCAGCATTTT. This translates into CASTRANPNQPQHF.

This clonotype was seen more than once but under ten times. This chain links TRBV6-1 with TRBJ2-1; no firm D call. Per the germline V gene, CDR1 is MNHNS and CDR2 is SASEGT. The CDR3 runs 17 residues. Trimming removed 6 bases from V and 2 bases from J, with 20 bases in between. CDR3 sequence: CASSESSPRFAYNEQFF. The CDR3 coding sequence is TGTGCCAGCAGCGAATCATCTCCGAGGTTCGCCTACAATGAGCAGTTCTTC.

This chain joins TRBV6-4 and TRBJ2-3, with D uncertain. V shed 6 bases and J shed 2 bases, with 12 bases lying between them. CDR3 length equals 14 residues. The V gene's germline CDR1 is MRHNA and CDR2 SNTAGT. In nucleotides, the CDR3 is TGTGCCAGCAGCAACGGACCGGACACAGATACGCAGTATTTT. Protein: CASSNGPDTDTQYF.

For this clonotype: A junction end diverges from the germline sequence, so it may reflect a read error. The chain recombines TRBV7-9 with TRBJ2-1; TRBD2 agrees at 9 bases. Germline CDR1 is SEHNR and CDR2 is FQNEAQ (reference sequence). The CDR3 spans 20 residues. The CDR3 coding sequence is TGTGCCAGCAGCTCCCCCCAGGGCGGGAGGGCTCCCCGTTCGTACAGTGAGCAGTTCTTC. Translated, it gives CASSSPQGGRAPRSYSEQFF.

This chain uses TRBV2 with TRBJ2-5; no firm D call. CDR3 length equals 15 residues. V lost 4 bases to trimming and J lost 1 base, with 13 bases between them. Germline assignment: CDR1 SNHLY and CDR2 FYNNEI. The CDR3, as DNA: TGTGCCAGCAGTGGGATGGGCGACTTCCAAGAGACCCAGTACTTC. Translated, it gives CASSGMGDFQETQYF.